Presented here are 21 T cell receptor beta chains from one specimen sequenced in a study of graft-versus-host responses after intestinal transplantation. Repertoires were generated with immunoSEQ multiplex PCR, while TCRdb's copy carries only in-frame clones and drops some. The sample has some 16,000 clones; about 90% are singletons. Specimen: PBMCs, collected roughly 110 days after intestinal transplant. The origin of the receptors is a human patient who received an intestinal transplant, so some T cells may come from the graft donor.

This clone appeared once. V is TRBV7-6 and J is TRBJ1-3; perhaps TRBD1 as D (6 bases). This CDR3 comprises 16 residues. V was trimmed by 1 base and J by 0 bases, leaving 10 bases between them. Germline CDR1 and CDR2: SGHVS and FNYEAQ. Written as DNA, the CDR3 is TGTGCCAGCAGCTTAGAAGGGGGTGGCTCTGGAAACACCATATATTTT. Amino acid sequence: CASSLEGGGSGNTIYF.

The chain links TRBV21-1 to TRBJ2-2; TRBD2 is the table's D call, not checked against the DNA. TRBV21-1 is noted as a pseudogene. This CDR3 has 14 amino acids. CDR3 loop: CASSKGQTSGELFF. DNA of the CDR3: TGTGCCAGCAGCAAAGGACAAACTAGCGGGGAGCTGTTTTTT.

This clone was observed a few times. This chain connects TRBV10-3 to TRBJ1-5; the D is unclear. This CDR3 region has 12 residues. Trimming stripped 10 bases from V and 3 bases from J, with 10 bases between. Germline CDR1 and CDR2: ENHRY and SYGVKD. The CDR3, as DNA: TGTGCCACCGCCGATATCAATCAGCCCCAGCATTTT. This encodes CATADINQPQHF.

The chain recombines TRBV6-5 with TRBJ2-7; D ambiguous. This CDR3 comprises 12 residues. Germline V gives CDR1 MNHEY, CDR2 SVGAGI. The germline V and J ends were trimmed by 6 bases and 6 bases, with 12 bases remaining between them. The CDR3 here is CASRRANSEQYF. CDR3 bases: TGTGCCAGCAGAAGGGCCAATAGCGAGCAGTACTTC.

The chain couples TRBV18 to TRBJ1-4; D gene uncertain. The germline V gene encodes CDR1 KGHSH and CDR2 LQKENI. V was shortened by 3 bases and J by 0 bases, with 2 bases between the two germline ends. The CDR3 loop spans 13 amino acids. The CDR3 protein is CASSPATNEKLFF. The DNA of the CDR3 is TGTGCCAGCTCACCGGCAACTAATGAAAAACTGTTTTTT.

The chain couples TRBV27 to TRBJ1-1, with TRBD1 as a possible D gene (5 bases). From germline, CDR1 is MNHEY and CDR2 SMNVEV (reference sequence). Trimming took off 2 bases at V and 1 base at J, with 11 bases between the two ends. The CDR3 runs to 15 residues. Written as DNA, the CDR3 is TGTGCCAGCAGTTTAGGCACAGGAGGGAACACTGAAGCTTTCTTT. Its translation is CASSLGTGGNTEAFF.

This chain joins TRBV7-9 and TRBJ2-5; D remains unclear. Judging by the DNA end, TRBJ2-7 fits better; the J call may be wrong. CDR3 length: 11 residues. The germline CDR1 and CDR2 sequences are SEHNR and FQNEAQ (reference sequence). CDR3: CASSGSYEQYF. The CDR3 DNA reads TGTGCCAGCAGCGGTTCCTACGAGCAGTACTTC.

This clone has more than one count but fewer than ten. The genes are TRBV5-5 and TRBJ2-3; possible D gene TRBD1, 6 bases. This CDR3 comprises 15 residues. Trimming left V 4 bases short and J 0 bases short, with 12 bases between. Germline CDR1 reads SGHKS; CDR2 reads YYEKEE (reference sequence). The CDR3 reads CASSPTGLSTDTQYF. The CDR3 nucleotides are TGTGCCAGCAGCCCAACAGGGCTCAGCACAGATACGCAGTATTTT.

The CDR3 loop is CATSRDRGASGRTTNEKLFF. In DNA, the CDR3 is TGTGCCACCAGCAGAGATCGGGGGGCAAGTGGAAGAACAACTAATGAAAAACTGTTTTTT. The genes are TRBV15 and TRBJ1-4; maybe TRBD1 (6 bases). Between the trimmed V and J ends, which lost 0 bases and 0 bases, there was a span of 20 bases. CDR1 and CDR2 (germline): LNHNV, YYDKDF (reference sequence). This CDR3 has 20 residues.

The genes are TRBV7-8 and TRBJ2-1; weak D call: TRBD1 (5 bases). Trimming took 5 bases from V and 8 from J, leaving 16 bases between them. CDR3 length: 14 residues. CDR1 SGHVS and CDR2 FQNEAQ come from the germline V gene. Here the CDR3 reads CASSQEAPRDEQFF. The CDR3 DNA is TGTGCCAGCAGCCAAGAGGCCCCCAGGGATGAGCAGTTCTTC.

This clone was recorded only once. The chain links TRBV5-6 to TRBJ1-3; D ambiguous. The CDR3 totals 15 residues. Germline V gene data show CDR1 as SGHDT and CDR2 as YYEEEE. Deletions cut 4 bases from V and 0 bases from J, with 11 bases between. In DNA form, the CDR3 reads TGTGCCAGCAGCCTCCGCAAGGGCTCTGGAAACACCATATATTTT. Translated: CASSLRKGSGNTIYF.

This clone was detected a few times. The chain links TRBV1 to TRBJ1-5. TRBV1 is a listed pseudogene. This CDR3 is 18 amino acids long. Written as DNA, the CDR3 is TGCACCAGCAGCCAAGTCCCCAGACCCCCGCCAGGCAATCAGCCCCAGCATTTT. This gives the protein CTSSQVPRPPPGNQPQHF.

Regarding this clone: Relative to the germline gene, one junction end is altered; a read error may explain this. The V call is TRBV15, the J call TRBJ2-7; 8 nucleotides align to TRBD2. This CDR3 is 14 amino acids long. Germline assignment: CDR1 LNHNV and CDR2 YYDKDF (reference sequence). The CDR3 nucleotides are TGTGCCACCAGTTCGCGGGAGGCAGACTACGGGCAGTACTTC. It encodes CATSSREADYGQYF.

This clone is a singleton in its sample. This chain links TRBV9 with TRBJ2-7; 13 positions agree with TRBD2. J lost 6 bases, V lost 3 bases, and 9 bases had no gene match. This CDR3 has 16 residues. CDR1 SGDLS and CDR2 YYNGEE come from the germline V gene. CDR3 sequence reads: CASSDNPGLAGREQYF. The CDR3 region has the DNA TGTGCCAGCAGCGACAACCCGGGACTAGCGGGACGCGAGCAGTACTTC.

The rearrangement joins TRBV28 to TRBJ2-7, with unresolved D. The germline V gene has CDR1 MDHEN and CDR2 SYDVKM. V was shortened by 7 bases and J by 0 bases, with 10 bases between the two germline ends. This CDR3 region has 13 residues. The CDR3 here is CASNQVFSYEQYF. As DNA, the CDR3 is TGTGCCAGCAACCAGGTGTTCTCCTACGAGCAGTACTTC.

This chain connects TRBV18 to TRBJ1-5; D gene ambiguous. The CDR3 is 15 amino acids. The V end lost 3 bases, the J end lost 4 bases, and 13 bases lay between the germline ends. CDR1 is KGHSH and CDR2 is LQKENI in the germline V gene. CDR3 coding DNA: TGTGCCAGCTCACCGTTCGGCTTACCGAATCAGCCCCAGCATTTT. Translated, it gives CASSPFGLPNQPQHF. The full variable domain, in which reference TRBV18 and TRBJ1-5 provide the parts outside the CDR3, is NAGVMQNPRHLVRRRGQEARLRCSPMKGHSHVYWYRQLPEEGLKFMVYLQKENIIDESGMPKERFSAEFPKEGPSILRIQQVVRGDSAAYFCASSPFGLPNQPQHFGDGTRLSIL.

This clone has just one count. A read error may produce the germline difference seen at one junction end. The chain uses TRBV6-6 and TRBJ2-5; D unclear. CDR1 and CDR2 (germline): MNHNY, SVGAGI (reference sequence). The CDR3 covers 13 residues. The CDR3 loop is CAGSYYSQETQYF. CDR3 nucleotides: TGTGCCGGCAGTTACTATAGCCAAGAGACCCAGTACTTC.

The chain couples TRBV5-6 to TRBJ2-2; tentatively, D is TRBD1 (5 bases). CDR1 and CDR2 from the germline V gene are SGHDT and YYEEEE. The CDR3 covers 13 residues. V lost 2 bases, J lost 6 bases, and 8 bases lay in between. CDR3 protein: CASSFRVAGELFF. As DNA, the CDR3 is TGTGCCAGCAGCTTCAGGGTCGCCGGGGAGCTGTTTTTT.

The chain uses TRBV5-1 and TRBJ2-1; 11 nucleotides agree with TRBD2. Germline values: CDR1 SGHRS, CDR2 YFSETQ. CDR3 length equals 20 residues. After removal of 1 base from V and 5 bases from J, the junction contained 17 bases not matched to a gene. CDR3 sequence: CASSLSPGLAVIKSDNEQFF. CDR3 DNA sequence: TGCGCCAGCAGCTTGTCGCCGGGACTAGCGGTAATAAAAAGTGACAATGAGCAGTTCTTC.

This chain links TRBV28 with TRBJ1-5, with TRBD1 identical over 9 bases. The V gene's germline CDR1 is MDHEN and CDR2 SYDVKM. This CDR3 has 15 amino acids. J lost 6 bases, V lost 7 bases, and 10 bases had no gene match. In nucleotides, the CDR3 is TGTGCCAGCACCGACCCGGGACAGGGCGTTCAGCCCCAGCATTTT. Translation: CASTDPGQGVQPQHF.

The chain uses TRBV28 and TRBJ2-2; maybe TRBD2 (7 bases). The CDR3 sequence is 16 residues long. CDR1 MDHEN and CDR2 SYDVKM come from the germline V gene. Trimming removed 4 bases at V and 4 bases at J, with 16 bases between. This CDR3 reads CASSWVQGGVTGELFF. The CDR3 nucleotides are TGTGCCAGCAGTTGGGTACAGGGAGGGGTCACCGGGGAGCTGTTTTTT.